This is a list of T cell receptor beta chains from one sample in a study of shared clonotypes between healthy human individuals. The table came from immunoSEQ multiplex PCR; TCRdb's copy has only in-frame clones and leaves some out. Of some 300,000 clones detected, about 70% appear once; the ten largest clones hold 8.5% to 12%. Material: memory CD4+ T cells sorted from blood. These receptors were taken from a man aged 25-45 years in good health. Both conserved end residues are part of each CDR3. The order of the fields is J gene, D gene, V gene, clone size, CDR3 protein, CDR3 DNA. The D gene is left open where the match is weak. Clone size is stated in some rows and not others, as once, few, many or a class when expanded.

>TRBJ2-7|TRBD2|TRBV7-7|NA
CASSPRLAGSYEQYF
TGTGCCAGCAGCCCGAGACTAGCGGGTTCCTACGAGCAGTACTTC
>TRBJ1-2|NA|TRBV28|NA
CASSFPDSYGYTF
TGTGCCAGCAGTTTCCCGGACAGCTATGGCTACACCTTC
>TRBJ2-3|NA|TRBV20-1|NA
CSAQGVTQYF
TGCAGTGCTCAAGGAGTTACGCAGTATTTT
>TRBJ1-1|NA|TRBV2|once
CASSVIWGRTEAFF
TGTGCCAGCAGTGTCATATGGGGGAGGACTGAAGCTTTCTTT
>TRBJ2-5|TRBD2|TRBV28|NA
CASSLSPLAGQETQYF
TGTGCCAGCAGTTTATCGCCCCTAGCGGGACAAGAGACCCAGTACTTC
>TRBJ2-7|TRBD2|TRBV5-1|NA
CASRKAGTSGYEQYF
TGCGCCAGCAGGAAGGCCGGGACTAGCGGGTACGAGCAGTACTTC
>TRBJ2-3|NA|TRBV11-3|NA
CASSLGGSTDTQYF
TGTGCCAGCAGCTTAGGCGGGAGCACAGATACGCAGTATTTT
>TRBJ2-5|TRBD1|TRBV6-5|NA
CASSWGQGETQYF
TGTGCCAGCAGCTGGGGACAGGGGGAGACCCAGTACTTC
>TRBJ1-2|NA|TRBV18|once
CASSPDESYGYTF
TGTGCCAGCTCACCGGACGAGTCCTATGGCTACACCTTC
>TRBJ1-2|NA|TRBV5-1|NA
CASSPDNTNNYGYTF
TGCGCCAGCAGCCCGGACAACACAAATAACTATGGCTACACCTTC
>TRBJ2-1|NA|TRBV7-3|NA
CASSPQSSSYNEQFF
TGTGCCAGCAGCCCACAGTCAAGCTCCTACAATGAGCAGTTCTTC
>TRBJ2-7|NA|TRBV7-2|NA
CASSFGSAYEQYF
TGTGCCAGCAGCTTCGGCTCCGCCTACGAGCAGTACTTC
>TRBJ2-7|NA|TRBV11-2|NA
CASSHDSYQAQYYEQYF
TGTGCCAGCAGCCACGACAGCTACCAGGCCCAGTACTACGAGCAGTACTTC
>TRBJ1-1|NA|TRBV2|NA
CASSVSGMDTEAFF
TGTGCCAGCAGTGTGTCAGGGATGGACACTGAAGCTTTCTTT
>TRBJ2-7|NA|TRBV4-1|few
CASSQVAVPSSYEQYF
TGCGCCAGCAGCCAAGTTGCAGTACCGAGCTCCTACGAGCAGTACTTC
>TRBJ1-1|NA|TRBV19|NA
CASSGGTDWMNTEAFF
TGTGCCAGTAGTGGGGGGACGGACTGGATGAACACTGAAGCTTTCTTT
>TRBJ2-7|NA|TRBV10-3|few
CAISESNRAYEQYF
TGTGCCATCAGTGAGTCGAACAGGGCCTACGAGCAGTACTTC
>TRBJ2-7|NA|TRBV11-2|NA
CASSFKEWEQYF
TGTGCCAGCAGCTTCAAAGAGTGGGAGCAGTACTTC
>TRBJ1-2|TRBD1|TRBV6-1|NA
CASSGQGIDYGYTF
TGTGCCAGCAGTGGACAGGGAATCGACTATGGCTACACCTTC
>TRBJ2-1|TRBD1|TRBV11-2|NA
CASSLVRGQGYNEQFF
TGTGCCAGCAGCTTAGTCCGTGGACAGGGATACAATGAGCAGTTCTTC
>TRBJ2-3|TRBD2|TRBV9|NA
CASSWRLAGLTDTQYF
TGTGCCAGCAGCTGGCGGCTAGCGGGCCTCACAGATACGCAGTATTTT
>TRBJ2-5|TRBD2|TRBV28|NA
CASSTRLGGRETQYF
TGTGCCAGCAGTACCAGACTGGGCGGGAGAGAGACCCAGTACTTC
>TRBJ2-1|TRBD1|TRBV7-8|NA
CASTLGAGDRGYNEQFF
TGTGCCAGCACCCTCGGCGCCGGGGACAGGGGATACAATGAGCAGTTCTTC
>TRBJ2-4|TRBD2|TRBV7-2|NA
CASSVSTSFPIQYF
TGTGCCAGCAGCGTATCGACTAGCTTTCCCATTCAGTACTTC
>TRBJ2-7|NA|TRBV19|NA
CASTRTGSPPYEQYF
TGTGCCAGTACCAGAACAGGGAGTCCCCCCTACGAGCAGTACTTC
>TRBJ2-1|TRBD1|TRBV6-1|NA
CASSSVGQAGQFF
TGTGCCAGCAGCTCAGTAGGACAGGCCGGTCAGTTCTTC
>TRBJ1-1|NA|TRBV6-5|NA
CASSSRTANTEAFF
TGTGCCAGCAGTTCCCGGACAGCGAACACTGAAGCTTTCTTT
>TRBJ2-3|NA|TRBV7-8|NA
CASSLNRGDTQYF
TGTGCCAGCAGCCTCAACCGGGGAGATACGCAGTATTTT
>TRBJ2-5|NA|TRBV2|NA
CANRGDQETQYF
TGTGCCAACCGTGGGGACCAAGAGACCCAGTACTTC
>TRBJ2-5|NA|TRBV7-9|few
CASSLRDKSQETQYF
TGTGCCAGCAGCTTGCGGGACAAGTCCCAAGAGACCCAGTACTTC
>TRBJ2-7|TRBD1|TRBV5-1|NA
CASSRDSLYEQYF
TGCGCCAGCAGCCGGGACAGCCTCTACGAGCAGTACTTC
>TRBJ2-7|TRBD1|TRBV28|once
CASRPGGLGYEQYF
TGTGCCAGCAGACCAGGGGGTTTAGGGTACGAGCAGTACTTC
>TRBJ2-7|TRBD2|TRBV4-3|NA
CASSQDVTSGIEQYF
TGCGCCAGCAGCCAAGATGTTACTAGCGGGATCGAGCAGTACTTC
>TRBJ2-7|NA|TRBV25-1|medium-sized
CASKDQGSYEQYF
TGTGCCAGCAAGGATCAGGGGAGCTACGAGCAGTACTTC
>TRBJ2-7|NA|TRBV6-1|few
CASSLSGASYEQYF
TGTGCCAGCAGCCTATCGGGAGCATCCTACGAGCAGTACTTC
>TRBJ2-7|NA|TRBV7-8|NA
CASSPWTVSYEQYF
TGTGCCAGCAGCCCTTGGACGGTCTCCTACGAGCAGTACTTC
>TRBJ2-1|NA|TRBV11-3|NA
CASSLRVSSEQFF
TGTGCCAGCAGCTTAAGGGTATCGAGCGAGCAGTTCTTC
>TRBJ2-7|TRBD2|TRBV11-3|NA
CASSQSITSGTYEQYF
TGTGCCAGCAGTCAAAGTATTACTAGCGGGACCTACGAGCAGTACTTC
>TRBJ2-5|NA|TRBV7-8|few
CASSLDGETQYF
TGTGCCAGCAGCTTAGATGGGGAGACCCAGTACTTC
>TRBJ2-2|NA|TRBV9|NA
CASSVVLDMGELFF
TGTGCCAGCAGCGTAGTCTTGGATATGGGGGAGCTGTTTTTT
>TRBJ2-7|TRBD2|TRBV30|few
CAWSAQTSGRYEQYF
TGTGCCTGGAGTGCACAAACTAGCGGGAGATACGAGCAGTACTTC
>TRBJ1-2|NA|TRBV21-1|NA
CASSKTGEQPNGYTF
TGTGCCAGCAGCAAGACAGGGGAACAACCAAATGGCTACACCTTC
>TRBJ2-1|TRBD2|TRBV5-1|few
CASSSYLAGQNEQFF
TGCGCCAGCAGCTCCTATCTAGCGGGTCAAAATGAGCAGTTCTTC
>TRBJ2-7|TRBD1|TRBV2|once
CASMEFTGGIYEQYF
TGTGCCAGCATGGAGTTTACAGGGGGGATCTACGAGCAGTACTTC
>TRBJ2-5|NA|TRBV9|NA
CASSVTGSQETQYF
TGTGCCAGCAGCGTAACCGGAAGCCAAGAGACCCAGTACTTC
>TRBJ2-1|TRBD2|TRBV19|NA
CASSISLSSGHNEQFF
TGTGCCAGTAGTATTAGCCTTTCTAGCGGACACAATGAGCAGTTCTTC